A selection of T cell receptor beta chains follows, all from one sample in a study of blood T cell repertoires in COVID-19. Libraries were prepared by immunoSEQ multiplex PCR; TCRdb keeps only in-frame clonotypes and omits some of them. Of roughly 250,000 clones in the sample, around 90% were seen once. Source material: peripheral blood. The receptors were sampled from a man in his 60s who had recovered from COVID-19. Each CDR3 is given with its conserved first and last residue. The order of the fields is clone size, J gene, V gene, D gene, CDR3 DNA, CDR3 protein. The D gene is left open where the match is weak. Size is omitted from some rows. Given values are once, few, many or a class for expanded clones.

>.|TRBJ2-1|TRBV24-1|TRBD1
TGTGCCACCAGTGACCGGAGACAGGGAAACAATGAGCAGTTCTTC
CATSDRRQGNNEQFF
>.|TRBJ2-7|TRBV4-1|TRBD1
TGCGCCAGCAGCCAAGTAAGATACAGGGGGTATGGATCCTACGAGCAGTACTTC
CASSQVRYRGYGSYEQYF
>.|TRBJ1-2|TRBV30|TRBD1
TGTGCCTGGAGCCCTGAGGGGGCGAGAGGTACCTATGGCTACACCTTC
CAWSPEGARGTYGYTF
>.|TRBJ1-2|TRBV6-6|TRBD1
TGTGCCAGCAGAACAGGGGGTCCTGGCTACACCTTC
CASRTGGPGYTF
>.|TRBJ2-7|TRBV5-1|.
TGCGCCAGCAGCTGGGAGGAAGCTACCTACGAGCAGTACTTC
CASSWEEATYEQYF
>.|TRBJ1-2|TRBV19|TRBD1
TGTGCCAGTAGTATCGACAGGGGGTTTATCGACTATGGCTACACCTTC
CASSIDRGFIDYGYTF
>many|TRBJ2-2|TRBV27|TRBD2
TGTGCCAGCAGTTTATTCGGGGGGGCCCTTACCGGGGAGCTGTTTTTT
CASSLFGGALTGELFF
>.|TRBJ1-2|TRBV6-4|TRBD1
TGTGCCAGCAGCCCAGGGGGAAACTATGGCTACACCTTC
CASSPGGNYGYTF
>.|TRBJ2-7|TRBV29-1|TRBD2
TGCAGCGTTGAACTAGCGGGGACCACCTACGAGCAGTACTTC
CSVELAGTTYEQYF
>.|TRBJ1-4|TRBV15|.
TGTGCCACCAGCTCAACAGGGCGCACTAATGAAAAACTGTTTTTT
CATSSTGRTNEKLFF
>.|TRBJ2-1|TRBV3-1/TRBV3-2|.
TGTGCCAGCAGCCAATGGGACAACTACAATGAGCAGTTCTTC
CASSQWDNYNEQFF
>.|TRBJ2-1|TRBV2|TRBD2
TGTGCCAGCACCCGCCAAGCGGGGGGAACCTACAATGAGCAGTTCTTC
CASTRQAGGTYNEQFF
>few|TRBJ2-7|TRBV5-1|TRBD1
TGCGCCAGCAGCCGAGGGACAGGGGGAAGGAACGAGCAGTACTTC
CASSRGTGGRNEQYF
>.|TRBJ2-6|TRBV19|.
TGTGCCAGTATTCAATCTGGGGCCAACGTCCTGACTTTC
CASIQSGANVLTF
>.|TRBJ1-3|TRBV6-5|.
TGTGCCAGCATCCCCACAGGCCTCTCTGGAAACACCATATATTTT
CASIPTGLSGNTIYF
>once|TRBJ1-4|TRBV27|.
TGTGCCAGCAGTTTCAGGGGTGGAGAAAAACTGTTTTTT
CASSFRGGEKLFF
>.|TRBJ1-2|TRBV6-5|.
TGTGCCAGCAGTTATTCCGGGATTGTCCCTTATGGCTACACCTTC
CASSYSGIVPYGYTF
>.|TRBJ2-7|TRBV5-1|.
TGCGCCAGCAGCTTAATGCCAGACGGGAACTACGAGCAGTACTTC
CASSLMPDGNYEQYF
>.|TRBJ1-6|TRBV9|.
TGTGCCAGCAGCGCCGGGGGAGGCTATAATTCACCCCTCCACTTT
CASSAGGGYNSPLHF
>.|TRBJ2-3|TRBV10-3|.
TGTGCCATCATGAGTGCGGGGACCTACACAGATACGCAGTATTTT
CAIMSAGTYTDTQYF
>.|TRBJ2-7|TRBV10-1|.
TGCGCCAGCACCGATCCGGGGGTGGGAGAGCAGTACTTC
CASTDPGVGEQYF
>.|TRBJ1-2|TRBV28|TRBD1
TGTGCCAGCAGCCAATTAAAACAGGGGGCGCGGGGCTACACCTTC
CASSQLKQGARGYTF
>few|TRBJ1-2|TRBV5-4|.
TGTGCCAGCAGCTTGGGGGCCCTCCTGAGGGGGGGGCAGAACTATGGCTACACCTTC
CASSLGALLRGGQNYGYTF
>.|TRBJ2-3|TRBV27|TRBD2
TGTGCCAGCAGACGCCCGGGACTAGCGGGGGGCCGGGATACGCAGTATTTT
CASRRPGLAGGRDTQYF
>.|TRBJ1-5|TRBV6-5|.
TGTGCCAGCAGCTTCACAGGGATCGGTCAGCCCCAGCATTTT
CASSFTGIGQPQHF
>few|TRBJ1-6|TRBV6-6|TRBD1
TGTGCCAGCAGTCCGGGACAGGGTCGTTCACCCCTCCACTTT
CASSPGQGRSPLHF
>.|TRBJ2-3|TRBV19|.
TGTGCCAGTAGTGGTGCCTCCGGAGATACGCAGTATTTT
CASSGASGDTQYF
>.|TRBJ1-6|TRBV6-6|.
TGTGCCAGCAGCTACGCCGGGGAGGGTTCACCCCTCCACTTT
CASSYAGEGSPLHF
>.|TRBJ2-7|TRBV5-1|TRBD1
TGCGCCAGCTACCCCTCACAGGGGGCAGCCGAGCAGTACTTC
CASYPSQGAAEQYF
>once|TRBJ2-7|TRBV2|.
TGTGCCACCTCAGGGTACTACGAGCAGTACTTC
CATSGYYEQYF
>.|TRBJ1-1|TRBV29-1|.
TGCAGCGTTTTCTCCCTTAACACTGAAGCTTTCTTT
CSVFSLNTEAFF
>.|TRBJ2-7|TRBV4-1|TRBD1
TGCGCCAGCAGCCAAGGAGTCGGACAGGGCCCGCTCGTCGAAAGAGAAGAGGAGCAGTACTTC
CASSQGVGQGPLVEREEEQYF
>.|TRBJ1-6|TRBV24-1|TRBD1
TGTGCCACCAGCCCGGGACAGGGTAATAATTCACCCCTCCACTTT
CATSPGQGNNSPLHF
>.|TRBJ2-5|TRBV7-9|TRBD1
TGTGCCAGCCTATTGGGACAGGGGATTGAAGAGACCCAGTACTTC
CASLLGQGIEETQYF
>.|TRBJ1-2|TRBV1|.
TGCACCAGCAGCCATAGGACAGGGTCAGGCTATGGCTACACCTTC
CTSSHRTGSGYGYTF
>.|TRBJ1-6|TRBV5-1|TRBD1
TGCGCCAGCAGCTTGCGGGGGGGACAGGGCAGTTCACCCCTCCACTTT
CASSLRGGQGSSPLHF
>.|TRBJ2-7|TRBV7-9|.
TGTGCCAGCAGCTACCGGGACACAGTGCAGTACTTC
CASSYRDTVQYF
>.|TRBJ2-3|TRBV20-1|TRBD1
TGCAGTGCTGCCCCCAGGGGGCCGCATTATTTT
CSAAPRGPHYF
>.|TRBJ2-5|TRBV5-4|.
TGTGCCAGCAGCTTGGGACTACAAGAGACCCAGTACTTC
CASSLGLQETQYF